Below are 3 T cell receptor delta chains sequenced from a single sample in a study of gamma-delta T cells after stem cell transplantation. TCRdb re-called the RT-PCR reads with CATT. The sample consists of 1,600 or so delta-chain clones, about a fifth of them appearing once. Material for sequencing was gamma-delta T cells. These receptor sequences come from a human donor. It is not recorded whose cells these are; they may come from a transplant donor.

The gene calls are TRDV2 and TRDJ1; 12 positions match TRDD3. Per the germline V gene, CDR1 is GEAIGNYY and CDR2 is EKD. CDR3 length equals 19 residues. Trimming cost V 3 bases and J 0 bases; bases outside gene matches: 13. The CDR3 loop reads CACDAIATGGYKYTDKLIF. As DNA, the CDR3 is TGTGCCTGTGACGCCATTGCGACTGGGGGATACAAGTACACCGATAAACTCATCTTT.

The rearrangement links TRDV2 to TRDJ1, with 8 bases identical to TRDD3. This CDR3 contains 20 residues. Trimming at V came to 3 bases and at J to 2 bases, leaving 22 bases not matched to a gene. Per the germline V gene, CDR1 is GEAIGNYY and CDR2 is EKD. This CDR3 is CACDALGDPAEKGETDKLIF. In DNA form, the CDR3 reads TGTGCCTGTGACGCCTTGGGGGATCCCGCCGAAAAAGGAGAGACCGATAAACTCATCTTT.

This clone occurred a few times. This probably arose from a read error, given a far larger clone one base away. The CDR3 sequence is CACDLVPTGDTSYTDELIF. DNA of the CDR3: TGTGCCTGTGACCTAGTTCCTACGGGGGATACCTCATACACCGATGAACTCATCTTT. The rearrangement uses TRDV2 and TRDJ1, with 9 nucleotides matching TRDD3. The CDR3 runs 19 residues. CDR1 and CDR2 (germline): GEAIGNYY, EKD.